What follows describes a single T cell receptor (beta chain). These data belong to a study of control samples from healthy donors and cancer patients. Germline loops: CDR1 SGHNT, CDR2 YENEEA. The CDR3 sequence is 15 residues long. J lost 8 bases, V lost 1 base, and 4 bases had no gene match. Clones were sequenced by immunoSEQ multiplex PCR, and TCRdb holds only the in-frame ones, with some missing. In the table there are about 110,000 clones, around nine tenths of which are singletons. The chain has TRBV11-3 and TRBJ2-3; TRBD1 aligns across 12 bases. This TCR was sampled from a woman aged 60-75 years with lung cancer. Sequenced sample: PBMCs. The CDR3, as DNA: TGTGCCAGCAGCTTAGGGGGACAGGGGGCGTCTACGCAGTATTTT. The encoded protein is CASSLGGQGASTQYF.